This T cell receptor beta chain was retrieved from a study of blood T cell repertoires in COVID-19. Study-level background: Both acute and convalescent COVID-19 samples were obtained from the United States, Italy and Spain.

The V and J ends lost 5 bases and 2 bases respectively, with 13 bases between them. The CDR3 runs to 15 residues. In germline, CDR1 is KGHSH, CDR2 LQKENI. In the authors' workflow: Amplification from reference gene primers served as the basis for estimated nucleated cell counts. Sequencing was performed with immunoSEQ multiplex PCR; in TCRdb, only in-frame clones are kept and a portion is missing. D and trimming come from the DNA, and the V and J calls and clone size come from that table. The profile shows about 210,000 clones, 75% to 90% of them singletons. This sequence originates from a middle-aged woman with acute or convalescent COVID-19. Sequencing used peripheral blood. The V call is TRBV18, the J call TRBJ2-4; a possible D gene is TRBD1 (6 bases). The CDR3 spells CASSSRDTSKNIQYF. The CDR3 region has the DNA TGTGCCAGCTCATCCCGGGACACCTCCAAAAACATTCAGTACTTC. The whole variable domain, filled in from reference TRBV18 and TRBJ2-4, reads NAGVMQNPRHLVRRRGQEARLRCSPMKGHSHVYWYRQLPEEGLKFMVYLQKENIIDESGMPKERFSAEFPKEGPSILRIQQVVRGDSAAYFCASSSRDTSKNIQYFGAGTRLSVL.